These T cell receptor beta chains were read from a single sample in a study of radiotherapy plus CTLA-4 blockade in lung cancer. Data came from immunoSEQ multiplex PCR; TCRdb stores just in-frame clones and leaves some out. The table lists tens of thousands of clones, 73% of them singletons. This sample comprised peripheral blood, obtained from a patient treated with radiotherapy plus ipilimumab. All receptors derive from a human donor with non-small cell lung cancer who had stable disease on radiotherapy plus ipilimumab. CDR3s include the opening cysteine and the closing phenylalanine or tryptophan. The order of the fields is J gene, clone size, V gene, D gene, CDR3 DNA, CDR3 protein. A D gene is named only where the DNA matches it firmly. Size is stated for part of the rows, as once, few or many counts, or as a class when the clone is expanded.

TRBJ2-2,.,TRBV7-3,TRBD2,TGTGCCAGCAGCCTTAGCGGGAGAGACACCGGGGAGCTGTTTTTT,CASSLSGRDTGELFF
TRBJ2-2,medium-sized,TRBV2,.,TGTGCCAGCAAAGGGGGGATGAACACCGGGGAGCTGTTTTTT,CASKGGMNTGELFF
TRBJ1-1,.,TRBV5-1,TRBD1,TGCGCCAGCAGCACGGGGACAGGGTTCTCTGAAGCTTTCTTT,CASSTGTGFSEAFF
TRBJ1-5,.,TRBV5-5,.,TGTGCCAGCAGCTTGGAGGGGTTCTCCTGGACGACGTTAGTCAATCAGCCCCAGCATTTT,CASSLEGFSWTTLVNQPQHF
TRBJ1-1,.,TRBV7-8,TRBD1,TGTGCCAGCGGCGTCCCGAGTGGGCAGGGGGTTGAAGCTTTCTTT,CASGVPSGQGVEAFF
TRBJ2-7,.,TRBV10-3,.,TGTGCCATCGGGCACTACGAGCAGTACTTC,CAIGHYEQYF
TRBJ2-5,.,TRBV23-1,.,TGCGCCAGCAGTCGGACTCCCCGTAGAGAGACCCAGTACTTC,CASSRTPRRETQYF
TRBJ2-7,few,TRBV4-3,TRBD1,TGCGCCAGCAGCCCCCACCCGGGACAGAGCTACGAGCAGTACTTC,CASSPHPGQSYEQYF
TRBJ2-7,few,TRBV6-6,.,TGTGCCAGCAGTCTCGGGACCACCTATTACGAGCAGTACTTC,CASSLGTTYYEQYF
TRBJ2-1,.,TRBV11-2,TRBD2,TGTGCCAGCAGCCCCCGGACTAGCGGAGACTACAATGAGCAGTTCTTC,CASSPRTSGDYNEQFF
TRBJ1-4,.,TRBV5-5,TRBD1,TGTGCCAGCAGGGGAGACAGGGGAGAGGAAAAACTGTTTTTT,CASRGDRGEEKLFF
TRBJ2-2,.,TRBV7-9,TRBD2,TGTGCCAGCAGCTTGCGCCCAGCGGGAGGCTCCCCAGGGGGGGAGCTGTTTTTT,CASSLRPAGGSPGGELFF
TRBJ1-4,.,TRBV6-1,.,TGTGCCAGCACCCCGTGGGTTAATGAAAAACTGTTTTTT,CASTPWVNEKLFF
TRBJ2-2,.,TRBV11-3,.,TGTGCCAGCAGCCCTGGGGGGACTCCCACGAACACCGGGGAGCTGTTTTTT,CASSPGGTPTNTGELFF
TRBJ1-1,.,TRBV19,.,TGTGCCAGTAGTATAGCGGCGGGGGGTACTGAAGCTTTCTTT,CASSIAAGGTEAFF
TRBJ2-7,few,TRBV2,.,TGTGCCAGCAGTGGTTCCATCTTTCGCTCCTACGAGCAGTACTTC,CASSGSIFRSYEQYF
TRBJ2-1,.,TRBV13,.,TGTGCCAGCAGCTGGGGGACCGGGACGGAGTACAATGAGCAGTTCTTC,CASSWGTGTEYNEQFF
TRBJ1-5,.,TRBV10-2,.,TGCGCCAGCAGTGAGCTTTTAGGTCAGCCCCAGCATTTT,CASSELLGQPQHF
TRBJ1-6,few,TRBV4-1,.,TGCGCCAGCAGCCAATCGGACAGAAATTCACCCCTCCACTTT,CASSQSDRNSPLHF
TRBJ1-1,.,TRBV28,.,TGTGCCAGCAGTACGTTCGGGGGCGCTACGCACACTGAAGCTTTCTTT,CASSTFGGATHTEAFF
TRBJ1-1,few,TRBV21-1,.,TGTGCCAGCAGCAAAGTTCCTATGAACACTGAAGCTTTCTTT,CASSKVPMNTEAFF
TRBJ2-7,.,TRBV28,.,TGTGCCAGCAGTTTGGGCTATTACTACGAGCAGTACTTC,CASSLGYYYEQYF
TRBJ2-4,.,TRBV7-2,TRBD2,TGTGCCAGCAGCTTATCCTCTCGACTAGCGCAAAACATTCAGTACTTC,CASSLSSRLAQNIQYF
TRBJ2-1,.,TRBV7-3,TRBD1,TGTGCCAGCAGCCGGGACAGCTCCTACAATGAGCAGTTCTTC,CASSRDSSYNEQFF
TRBJ2-5,.,TRBV5-6,.,TGTGCCAGCAGCTTCAGGGGTTTCGTCGAAATGGAGACCCAGTACTTC,CASSFRGFVEMETQYF
TRBJ2-7,.,TRBV2,.,TGTGCCAGCTCCTCTTGGTACGAGCAGTACTTC,CASSSWYEQYF
TRBJ2-1,few,TRBV28,.,TGTGCCAGCAGTACCCTAAACGAGGGGAAGCAGTTCTTC,CASSTLNEGKQFF
TRBJ2-6,.,TRBV7-2,.,TGTGCCAGCAGCCCCCGACAGGCCCGTGTGGGGGGGGCCAACGTCCTGACTTTC,CASSPRQARVGGANVLTF
TRBJ1-1,.,TRBV19,.,TGTGCCAGTAGTTACGGCAGGGTGAACACTGAAGCTTTCTTT,CASSYGRVNTEAFF
TRBJ1-5,few,TRBV5-6,.,TGTGCCAGCAGCCCGTGGGGGGTTCTTGGCAATCAGCCCCAGCATTTT,CASSPWGVLGNQPQHF
TRBJ2-1,few,TRBV7-2,TRBD2,TGTGCCAGCAGCTTAACTAGCGGGAGCGATGAGCAGTTCTTC,CASSLTSGSDEQFF
TRBJ2-7,few,TRBV5-5,TRBD2,TGTGCCAGCAGCATGGGACTAGCGGGAGGCTACGAGCAGTACTTC,CASSMGLAGGYEQYF
TRBJ2-2,.,TRBV11-3,.,TGTGCCAGCAGCTTAGGGATAACCGGGGAGCTGTTTTTT,CASSLGITGELFF
TRBJ1-2,.,TRBV30,.,TGTGCCTGGGGAGACAGGCGTTATGGGAAGACCTATGGCTACACCTTC,CAWGDRRYGKTYGYTF
TRBJ1-3,.,TRBV29-1,.,TGCAGCGCTAAAGAAACGGACTCTGGAAACACCATATATTTT,CSAKETDSGNTIYF
TRBJ2-7,.,TRBV7-8,TRBD2,TGTGCCAGCAGCCTCAGGAGGACTAGCATCTACGAGCAGTACTTC,CASSLRRTSIYEQYF
TRBJ1-5,.,TRBV6-6,TRBD1,TGTGCCAGCAGTACTGCGGACAGGGCAGGCCAGCCCCAGCATTTT,CASSTADRAGQPQHF
TRBJ2-3,.,TRBV20-1,.,TGCAGTGCTAGGTTCGCGGATACGCAGTATTTT,CSARFADTQYF
TRBJ2-7,.,TRBV7-6,TRBD2,TGTGCCAGCAGCCCCGGGGGGGCGGGACTCTCCTACGAGCAGTACTTC,CASSPGGAGLSYEQYF
TRBJ2-7,.,TRBV18,.,TGTGCCAGCTCACGGGCAGGGCCCTACGAGCAGTACTTC,CASSRAGPYEQYF
TRBJ1-5,.,TRBV6-6,.,TGTGCCAGCAGTTACTCGAGCTCAGGAGTTCAACAGCCCCAGCATTTT,CASSYSSSGVQQPQHF
TRBJ1-2,.,TRBV5-5,TRBD1,TGTGCCAGCAGCAGGGACAGGGATGGCTACACCTTC,CASSRDRDGYTF
TRBJ2-1,.,TRBV11-2,TRBD2,TGTGCCAGCAGCCGCACCCGCGGGAGGACCAACAATGAGCAGTTCTTC,CASSRTRGRTNNEQFF
TRBJ2-7,few,TRBV27,TRBD2,TGTGCCAGCAGTTTATCTGGTAGCGGGAGATCGGGGGAGCAGTACTTC,CASSLSGSGRSGEQYF
TRBJ2-4,.,TRBV11-3,TRBD2,TGTGCCAGCTCCCCGGGCGGGAGTAACATTCAGTACTTC,CASSPGGSNIQYF
TRBJ2-3,.,TRBV7-2,.,TGTGCCAGCTCTTCAAGGACTGGAACTACGCAGTATTTT,CASSSRTGTTQYF
TRBJ2-6,.,TRBV4-2,.,TGTGCCAGCAGCTGGGGGTCTGGGGCCAACGTCCTGACTTTC,CASSWGSGANVLTF